Described below is a single T cell receptor beta chain sequence and its context. Its antigen is as yet unknown. Clones were sequenced by immunoSEQ multiplex PCR, and TCRdb holds only the in-frame ones, with some missing. The sample includes 110,000 to 150,000 clones, around 93% of them seen just once. The source of the sample is a study of T cell responses to AZD1222 COVID-19 vaccine. Study background: Samples with a second dose at about 4 or about 12 weeks were pooled together. Findings and limits, study-wide: The study sampled repertoires only after the peak T cell response. Baseline seropositivity occurred in only 5 or 6 AZD1222 recipients. Dominant at 160-218 and 743-854, vaccine-associated CD4 TCRs also spanned spike.

Trimming left V 0 bases short and J 7 bases short, with 12 bases between. CDR1 and CDR2 from the germline V gene are LGHDT and YNNKEL (reference sequence). The CDR3 is made up of 15 amino acids. The clonotype comes from an adult in good health. This chain uses TRBV3-1 (or the pseudogene TRBV3-2) with TRBJ1-4; a weak D match, TRBD1 (6 bases). The source material was peripheral blood, sampled on day 0 of AZD1222 vaccination. The CDR3 DNA reads TGTGCCAGCAGCCAAGAGCTTGGAGGGGGTGAAAAACTGTTTTTT. This encodes CASSQELGGGEKLFF.